This is a list of T cell receptor beta chains from one sample in a study of T cell responses to AZD1222 COVID-19 vaccine. Sequenced by immunoSEQ multiplex PCR; TCRdb stores in-frame clones only, minus some. The sample lists some 150,000 clones, 92% occurring once. The sequencing used peripheral blood, collected 28 days after the second AZD1222 dose. These receptors all come from an adult who received the AZD1222 COVID-19 vaccine. Both conserved end residues are part of each CDR3. D genes are given only for firm matches.

d_gene: TRBD2; j_gene: TRBJ2-1; v_gene: TRBV4-3; CDR3nt: TGCGCCAGCAGCCAAGAGTCTAGCGGGAGGAGCAATGAGCAGTTCTTC; CDR3aa: CASSQESSGRSNEQFF
d_gene: -; j_gene: TRBJ2-7; v_gene: TRBV7-8; CDR3nt: TGTGCCAGCAGCTTACCTCGAGGGAGCTCCTACGAGCAGTACTTC; CDR3aa: CASSLPRGSSYEQYF
d_gene: -; j_gene: TRBJ1-1; v_gene: TRBV25-1; CDR3nt: TGTGCCAGCAGTGCCGCCAAGGGCCCTGAAGCTTTCTTT; CDR3aa: CASSAAKGPEAFF
d_gene: -; j_gene: TRBJ2-7; v_gene: TRBV12-3/TRBV12-4; CDR3nt: TGTGCCAGCAGTTTGGCGCATTTCTACGAGCAGTACTTC; CDR3aa: CASSLAHFYEQYF
d_gene: -; j_gene: TRBJ1-5; v_gene: TRBV24-1; CDR3nt: TGTGCCACCAGTGATTCAGTGGGACATAGCAATCAGCCCCAGCATTTT; CDR3aa: CATSDSVGHSNQPQHF
d_gene: TRBD1; j_gene: TRBJ1-2; v_gene: TRBV6-2/TRBV6-3; CDR3nt: TGTGCCAGCAGCCCTCTAGGACAGGGTAGAAACTATGGCTACACCTTC; CDR3aa: CASSPLGQGRNYGYTF
d_gene: TRBD2; j_gene: TRBJ2-7; v_gene: TRBV6-5; CDR3nt: TGTGCCAGCAGTTACTCACTAGCGGGAGGGCACGAGCAGTACTTC; CDR3aa: CASSYSLAGGHEQYF
d_gene: -; j_gene: TRBJ1-2; v_gene: TRBV12-3/TRBV12-4; CDR3nt: TGTGCCAGCGTCGCGTCGGGCAGATATGGCTACACCTTC; CDR3aa: CASVASGRYGYTF
d_gene: -; j_gene: TRBJ2-7; v_gene: TRBV7-2; CDR3nt: TGTGCCAGCAGCTTCTCAGGGAGAGAGCAGTACTTC; CDR3aa: CASSFSGREQYF
d_gene: TRBD2; j_gene: TRBJ2-1; v_gene: TRBV6-5; CDR3nt: TGTGCCAGCAGTTACCGACCAAGCGGGGGAAACAATGAGCAGTTCTTC; CDR3aa: CASSYRPSGGNNEQFF
d_gene: -; j_gene: TRBJ1-2; v_gene: TRBV20-1; CDR3nt: TGCAGTGCTCCGCACAGTTATGGCTACACCTTC; CDR3aa: CSAPHSYGYTF
d_gene: -; j_gene: TRBJ2-2; v_gene: TRBV9; CDR3nt: TGTGCCAGCAGCCCTCCGGGCCACGAAATCTTCACCGGGGAGCTGTTTTTT; CDR3aa: CASSPPGHEIFTGELFF
d_gene: TRBD2; j_gene: TRBJ2-1; v_gene: TRBV5-8; CDR3nt: TGTGCCAGCAGCTTGCGGAGGACTAGCGGAGGCAGCTCCTACAATGAGCAGTTCTTC; CDR3aa: CASSLRRTSGGSSYNEQFF
d_gene: -; j_gene: TRBJ1-1; v_gene: TRBV7-9; CDR3nt: TGTGCCAGCAGCAACCGACAGGATAGTACTCGAAGAACCACTGAAGCTTTCTTT; CDR3aa: CASSNRQDSTRRTTEAFF